This T cell receptor (beta chain) stems from a study of blood T cell repertoires in COVID-19. Overall study: Sites across the United States, Italy and Spain contributed samples from acute and convalescent COVID-19. The cDNA or gDNA used as material had been derived from T cells, B-cell-depleted T cells, or PBMCs.

As processed by the authors: Estimation of nucleated cell counts relied on the amplification of reference gene primers. Only in-frame clones appear in the TCRdb table, and some are missing; sequencing was by immunoSEQ multiplex PCR. V and J calls plus clone size are reproduced from that table; the DNA served to infer D and trimming. Counted here are about 90,000 clones, 80% to 90% occurring once; the ten biggest clones make up over 1.5%. The CDR3 consists of 13 residues. V gave up 4 bases and J gave up 2 bases, with 8 bases separating them. This clonotype was sampled from an older man with acute or convalescent COVID-19. The chain uses TRBV12-3 or TRBV12-4 and TRBJ2-5; weak D call: TRBD2 (6 bases). The sequenced material came from peripheral blood. The CDR3 loop reads CASSWGRQETQYF. CDR3 sequence (DNA): TGTGCCAGCAGTTGGGGGAGGCAAGAGACCCAGTACTTC.